The 21 T cell receptor beta chains presented below share a single source sample, sequenced in a study of PD-1 blockade in classical Hodgkin lymphoma. After autologous stem cell transplantation all patients relapsed, and prior brentuximab vedotin exposure differed between cohorts. The assay was immunoSEQ multiplex PCR, and TCRdb's table has in-frame clones only and misses some. The data hold 70,000 or so clones, with 71% observed a single time. The sample in question was peripheral blood mononuclear cells (PBMCs), obtained before the second cycle of nivolumab. All receptors come from a human donor with classical Hodgkin lymphoma.

This rearrangement joins TRBV6-4 to TRBJ1-6, with D perhaps matching TRBD1 (6 bases). The germline V gene has CDR1 MRHNA and CDR2 SNTAGT. The CDR3 sequence is 15 residues long. With 6 bases removed from V and 6 bases from J, the gap between germline ends came to 15 bases. The CDR3 protein is CASRPDSRSNSPLHF. CDR3 nucleotides: TGTGCCAGCAGGCCGGACAGCCGGTCTAATTCACCCCTCCACTTT.

The chain carries TRBV2 and TRBJ1-4, with no clear D. CDR1 is SNHLY and CDR2 is FYNNEI in the germline V gene. Deletions cut 10 bases from V and 0 bases from J, with 15 bases between. The length of the CDR3 is 15 residues. The CDR3 sequence is CATTKRASTNEKLFF. CDR3 coding DNA: TGTGCCACAACAAAAAGGGCCTCAACTAATGAAAAACTGTTTTTT.

This rearrangement joins TRBV19 to TRBJ1-5; the D is unclear. Germline V gene lookup returns CDR1 LNHDA and CDR2 SQIVND (reference sequence). Deletions cut 1 base from V and 0 bases from J, with 16 bases between. CDR3 length: 18 amino acids. CDR3 nucleotide sequence: TGTGCCAGTAGTATAGGCGCCCCATACACCTATAGCAATCAGCCCCAGCATTTT. Amino acid sequence: CASSIGAPYTYSNQPQHF.

The rearrangement links TRBV2 to TRBJ1-4; a weak D match, TRBD1 (5 bases). CDR1 and CDR2 (germline): SNHLY, FYNNEI. V was trimmed by 7 bases and J by 3 bases, leaving 12 bases between them. The length of the CDR3 is 14 residues. Here the CDR3 reads CASKGIRANEKLFF. The CDR3 nucleotides read TGTGCCAGCAAGGGGATCCGAGCTAATGAAAAACTGTTTTTT.

This chain uses TRBV2 with TRBJ1-6; 9 nucleotides match TRBD1. Trimming removed 11 bases from V and 5 bases from J; junction bases left unmatched: 4. The CDR3 extends over 13 amino acids. The V gene's germline CDR1 is SNHLY and CDR2 FYNNEI. DNA of the CDR3: TGTGCCGTCAGGACAGGGGATAATTCACCCCTCCACTTT. It encodes CAVRTGDNSPLHF.

This clone was counted once. This chain connects TRBV6-5 to TRBJ1-2, with 9 bases identical to TRBD1. Trimming cost V 0 bases and J 3 bases; bases outside gene matches: 2. This CDR3 spans 15 amino acids. CDR1 MNHEY and CDR2 SVGAGI come from the germline V gene. CDR3 sequence reads: CASSYSRQGDYGYTF. The CDR3 region has the DNA TGTGCCAGCAGTTACTCGAGACAGGGGGACTATGGCTACACCTTC.

The V and J genes are TRBV29-1 and TRBJ2-5; no firm D call. V was pared by 4 bases and J by 1 base, with 4 bases between. Germline loops: CDR1 SQVTM, CDR2 ANQGSEA. CDR3 length: 11 amino acids. The CDR3: CSVGPQETQYF. Written as DNA, the CDR3 is TGCAGCGTTGGCCCCCAAGAGACCCAGTACTTC.

This clone turned up a few times. V is TRBV18 and J is TRBJ2-1, with D possibly TRBD1 on 5 matching bases. Germline CDR1 and CDR2: KGHSH and LQKENI. V shed 4 bases and J shed 5 bases, with 6 bases lying between them. The CDR3 has 12 residues. CDR3 in amino acids: CASSRQNNEQFF. DNA for the CDR3: TGTGCCAGCTCACGACAGAACAATGAGCAGTTCTTC.

Regarding this clone: Distinct nucleotide sequences in the sample also encode this CDR3. The V call is TRBV6-6, the J call TRBJ1-1, with D perhaps matching TRBD1 (5 bases). Trimming took 3 bases from V and 6 from J, leaving 14 bases between them. Germline V gene lookup returns CDR1 MNHNY and CDR2 SVGAGI (reference sequence). The CDR3 runs to 14 residues. CDR3: CASSYPPEGPEAFF. Written as DNA, the CDR3 is TGTGCCAGCAGTTATCCTCCGGAGGGGCCTGAAGCTTTCTTT.

The V gene is TRBV4-1, the J gene TRBJ1-2; 10 positions agree with TRBD1. The CDR3 covers 16 residues. Germline V CDR1 and CDR2: MGHRA, YSYEKL. Losses at the gene ends were 0 bases for V and 2 bases for J; bases not matched to a gene: 3. DNA of the CDR3: TGCGCCAGCAGCCAAGACGGGACAGGGGCCAACTATGGCTACACCTTC. Amino acids: CASSQDGTGANYGYTF.

The chain is built from TRBV10-3 and TRBJ2-7, with D perhaps TRBD2 (5 bases). The CDR3 is made up of 12 amino acids. Germline V gene data show CDR1 as ENHRY and CDR2 as SYGVKD. Trimming took off 4 bases at V and 3 bases at J, with 7 bases between the two ends. The CDR3 loop reads CAISGTDYEQYF. The CDR3 DNA reads TGTGCCATCAGTGGGACTGACTACGAGCAGTACTTC.

This sequence joins TRBV7-8 and TRBJ1-4; D may be TRBD1 (5 bases). Trimming left V 3 bases short and J 7 bases short, with 9 bases between. From germline, CDR1 is SGHVS and CDR2 FQNEAQ. This CDR3 region has 13 residues. Here the CDR3 DNA reads TGTGCCAGCAGCTTTGGGCAGGGTGAAAAACTGTTTTTT. It encodes CASSFGQGEKLFF.

This clone has just one count. This chain uses TRBV30 with TRBJ1-2, with 7 bases identical to TRBD1. CDR3 length equals 11 residues. After removal of 5 bases from V and 8 bases from J, the junction contained 5 bases not matched to a gene. Germline V gene data show CDR1 as GTSNPN and CDR2 as SVGIG (reference sequence). In nucleotides, the CDR3 is TGTGCCTGGGCAGGGGGTCGCGGCTACACCTTC. Amino acid sequence: CAWAGGRGYTF. Combining the CDR3 with reference TRBV30 and TRBJ1-2 gives the whole variable domain SQTIHQWPATLVQPVGSPLSLECTVEGTSNPNLYWYRQAAGRGLQLLFYSVGIGQISSEVPQNLSASRPQDRQFILSSKKLLLSDSGFYLCAWAGGRGYTFGSGTRLTVV.

This chain connects TRBV18 to TRBJ2-7; 8 bases map to TRBD1. V dropped 10 bases and J dropped 5; count of bases not matched to a gene: 10. The V gene's germline CDR1 is KGHSH and CDR2 LQKENI. The CDR3 spans 13 residues. The CDR3 DNA follows: TGTGCCACCCAAGGACAGGGCCGAGACGAGCAGTACTTC. It codes for CATQGQGRDEQYF.

This chain uses TRBV5-4 with TRBJ1-2; D possibly corresponds to TRBD1 (5 bases). The length of the CDR3 is 15 residues. The germline V gene encodes CDR1 SGHNT and CDR2 YYREEE (reference sequence). The V gene lost 2 bases and the J gene lost 3 bases, with 14 bases spanning the gap. As DNA, the CDR3 is TGTGCCAGCAGCTTATCACAGGCAGGCCACTATGGCTACACCTTC. The encoded protein is CASSLSQAGHYGYTF.

The genes are TRBV19 and TRBJ1-5; D unclear. The CDR3 extends over 13 amino acids. Germline CDR1 and CDR2: LNHDA and SQIVND (reference sequence). V was cut by 1 base and J by 4 bases, with 5 bases left in between. CDR3 nucleotides: TGTGCCAGTAGTATAGGGCAGAATCAGCCCCAGCATTTT. It yields the protein CASSIGQNQPQHF.

As regards this clone: The junction departs from the called germline gene at one end, perhaps through a read error. The chain couples TRBV20-1 to TRBJ1-1; a weak D match, TRBD1 (5 bases). CDR1 is DFQATT and CDR2 is SNEGSKA in the germline V gene (reference sequence). CDR3 length: 11 residues. CDR3 DNA sequence: TGTAGCGGCAGGGCCGGGACTGAAGCTTTCTTT. Its protein is CSGRAGTEAFF.

This clone has only a few counts. This chain connects TRBV25-1 to TRBJ2-5, with 12 bases lining up with TRBD2. The CDR3 is 16 residues long. CDR1 is MGHDK, CDR2 SYGVNS, per germline. V dropped 2 bases and J dropped 4; count of bases not matched to a gene: 5. The CDR3 loop reads CASSEQASGRGETQYF. In DNA form, the CDR3 reads TGTGCCAGCAGTGAACAAGCTAGCGGGAGGGGAGAGACCCAGTACTTC. Looking up the rest from reference TRBV25-1 and TRBJ2-5 gives the full variable domain: EADIYQTPRYLVIGTGKKITLECSQTMGHDKMYWYQQDPGMELHLIHYSYGVNSTEKGDLSSESTVSRIRTEHFPLTLESARPSHTSQYLCASSEQASGRGETQYFGPGTRLLVL.

The CDR3 DNA follows: TGCAGCGTTGATGGGGGGACAGGGGGCCTCTCTGGGGCCAACGTCCTGACTTTC. It encodes CSVDGGTGGLSGANVLTF. This chain uses TRBV29-1 with TRBJ2-6; 12 bases are shared with TRBD1. The length of the CDR3 is 18 residues. The V and J ends lost 3 bases and 0 bases, in that order; junction bases with no gene match: 6. The germline V gene encodes CDR1 SQVTM and CDR2 ANQGSEA.

The rearrangement uses TRBV5-1 and TRBJ1-2; possible D gene TRBD1, 6 bases. Looked up from germline, CDR1 is SGHRS and CDR2 is YFSETQ. V dropped 0 bases and J dropped 4 bases, with 10 bases sitting between them. The CDR3 loop spans 14 amino acids. CDR3 in amino acids: CASSLEGGGYGYTF. CDR3 DNA: TGCGCCAGCAGCTTGGAGGGGGGAGGCTATGGCTACACCTTC.

Turning to this clone: Relative to the germline gene, one junction end is altered; a read error may explain this. The chain links TRBV4-1 to TRBJ1-6; D gene ambiguous. This CDR3 has 11 amino acids. The V gene's germline CDR1 is MGHRA and CDR2 YSYEKL. The DNA for the CDR3 is TGCGCCACCCAGCTTAATCCACCCCTCCACTTT. This codes for CATQLNPPLHF.